This T cell receptor (beta chain) was identified during a study of identical twins. Via MiXCR, TCRdb re-called the 5' RACE reads, giving one row per CDR3 protein. The sample lists around 240,000 distinct CDR3 sequences; about 10% were seen once. This clonotype was picked up many times. Its specificity is not known. The V gene lost 0 bases and the J gene lost 2 bases, with 10 bases spanning the gap. The CDR3 covers 15 residues. Germline CDR1 reads MGHRA; CDR2 reads YSYEKL. Among all donors, each was a healthy Caucasian. Study conclusions and caveats: Models, which agreed with sharing between unrelated individuals, nonetheless underestimated the out-of-frame TCR alpha sharing seen in monozygotic twins. For out-of-frame alpha sequences shared by twins, low generation probability was in excess.

The chain combines TRBV4-1 with TRBJ1-1; D is undetermined. The sequence came from a man aged 50 or older in good health. The sample was memory T cells sorted from blood. CDR3 sequence: CASSQDPRLNTEAFF. As DNA, the CDR3 is TGCGCCAGCAGCCAAGATCCACGGCTTAACACTGAAGCTTTCTTT.